The entry that follows covers one TCR beta chain sequence. Its target is not known. These data originate in a study of T cells in localized non-small cell lung cancer. Method: immunoSEQ multiplex PCR; TCRdb's copy keeps in-frame clones and lacks some. In the table there are over 45,000 clones, around 84% of which are singletons. Study observations and caveats: Higher blood T cell density tracked longer overall survival. Measurement of T cell clonality placed uninvolved adjacent lung highest, above the level in tumor. Turning up in adjacent lung were a median 57 of the top 100 tumor clones.

Germline lookup yields CDR1 MNHEY and CDR2 SMNVEV (reference sequence). With 5 bases clipped from V and 0 bases from J, the junction kept 7 bases outside the gene matches. The CDR3 has 16 amino acids. This chain joins TRBV27 and TRBJ1-5; 7 nucleotides line up with TRBD1. The sequence was obtained from a female donor with stage II lung adenocarcinoma. The starting material was PBMCs, obtained before any cancer treatment. The chain's CDR3 is CASSPLYRGSNQPQHF. CDR3 DNA sequence: TGTGCCAGCAGTCCCCTTTACAGGGGTAGCAATCAGCCCCAGCATTTT.